The 10 T cell receptor beta chains reported below all come from one sample, sequenced in a study of blood T cell repertoires in COVID-19. Here immunoSEQ multiplex PCR was the method, and the copy in TCRdb shows in-frame clones only, minus some. The sample has more than 85,000 clones, roughly 83% seen once; the top ten hold around a sixth. Sequencing input: peripheral blood. The receptors were gathered from an older woman with acute or convalescent COVID-19.

The rearrangement links TRBV18 to TRBJ2-7, with D possibly TRBD2 on 5 matching bases. V was cut by 2 bases and J by 3 bases, with 14 bases left in between. Germline loops: CDR1 KGHSH, CDR2 LQKENI. This CDR3 is built from 15 residues. CDR3 region: CASSPDTSRVYEQYF. As DNA, the CDR3 is TGTGCCAGCTCACCAGATACTTCGCGGGTCTACGAGCAGTACTTC.

The rearrangement joins TRBV5-1 to TRBJ2-2; perhaps TRBD1 as D (6 bases). Germline assignment: CDR1 SGHRS and CDR2 YFSETQ. The CDR3 loop spans 12 amino acids. Trimming removed 0 bases at V and 13 bases at J, with 10 bases between. For the CDR3, the DNA is TGCGCCAGCAGCTTGGAACAGGGCGGGCTGTTTTTT. Translated: CASSLEQGGLFF.

The J gene is TRBJ2-1, the V gene TRBV7-8; perhaps TRBD2 as D (7 bases). The length of the CDR3 is 15 residues. The V and J ends lost 1 base and 2 bases respectively, with 9 bases between them. The germline V gene has CDR1 SGHVS and CDR2 FQNEAQ. CDR3 DNA: TGTGCCAGCAGCTTAGGAGGGGGGGCCTACAATGAGCAGTTCTTC. Its translation is CASSLGGGAYNEQFF.

Within the sample, this clone is medium-sized (0.01 to 0.1%). The chain links TRBV7-9 to TRBJ1-3; D not resolved. CDR1 is SEHNR, CDR2 FQNEAQ, per germline (reference sequence). V was pared by 3 bases and J by 0 bases, with 12 bases between. The CDR3 runs to 16 residues. CDR3 DNA: TGTGCCAGCAGCTTGAGGTTGGAGAGCTCTGGAAACACCATATATTTT. Its protein is CASSLRLESSGNTIYF.

This chain links TRBV5-1 with TRBJ2-3, with TRBD1 identical over 11 bases. Germline CDR1 reads SGHRS; CDR2 reads YFSETQ. The junction had 4 bases not matched to a gene; V was cut back by 3 bases and J by 1 base. This CDR3 comprises 16 residues. CDR3: CASSYGQGARTDTQYF. CDR3 nucleotide sequence: TGCGCCAGCAGCTACGGACAGGGGGCCCGCACAGATACGCAGTATTTT.

The chain links TRBV6-1 to TRBJ2-3, with unresolved D. The V end lost 1 base, the J end lost 4 bases, and 9 bases lay between the germline ends. The CDR3 has 14 amino acids. Germline CDR1 is MNHNS and CDR2 is SASEGT. DNA of the CDR3: TGTGCCAGCAGTGAAGAAGCACTCGCAGATACGCAGTATTTT. The encoded protein is CASSEEALADTQYF.

This clone was detected ten times or more. The same CDR3 arises from other DNA sequences in this sample as well. The V gene is TRBV28, the J gene TRBJ2-5, with 16 positions matching TRBD2. The trim removed 8 bases at V and 5 bases at J, leaving 8 bases unmatched. Germline loops: CDR1 MDHEN, CDR2 SYDVKM. The CDR3 length is 16 residues. CDR3 amino acids: CASWGLAGGGGETQYF. In nucleotides, the CDR3 is TGTGCCAGCTGGGGACTAGCGGGAGGGGGCGGGGAGACCCAGTACTTC.

CDR3 amino acids: CASSGTANYGYTF. For the CDR3, the DNA is TGCGCCAGCAGCGGTACTGCTAACTATGGCTACACCTTC. The genes are TRBV5-1 and TRBJ1-2; the D is unclear. There are 13 residues in the CDR3. V was trimmed by 4 bases and J by 0 bases, leaving 7 bases between them. Germline lookup yields CDR1 SGHRS and CDR2 YFSETQ.

The chain combines TRBV5-1 with TRBJ1-4; TRBD1 matches at 8 bases. J was trimmed by 12 bases and V by 4 bases; bases with no gene match: 17. In germline, CDR1 is SGHRS, CDR2 YFSETQ. The CDR3 covers 16 residues. CDR3 residues: CASSGAIQGGPSELFF. The CDR3 nucleotides read TGCGCCAGCAGCGGGGCCATACAGGGGGGCCCTTCGGAACTGTTTTTT.

The chain has TRBV28 and TRBJ1-5, with D possibly being TRBD1 (6 bases). Trimming stripped 8 bases from V and 2 bases from J, with 16 bases between. The CDR3 extends over 15 amino acids. Germline assignment: CDR1 MDHEN and CDR2 SYDVKM. The DNA of the CDR3 is TGTGCCAGCCATCCAGGGGAGGGGGGCAATCAGCCCCAGCATTTT. Translated: CASHPGEGGNQPQHF. Supplemented by reference TRBV28 and TRBJ1-5, the full variable domain reads DVKVTQSSRYLVKRTGEKVFLECVQDMDHENMFWYRQDPGLGLRLIYFSYDVKMKEKGDIPEGYSVSREKKERFSLILESASTNQTSMYLCASHPGEGGNQPQHFGDGTRLSIL.